This T cell receptor (beta chain) originates from a study of T cell responses to AZD1222 COVID-19 vaccine. With 3 bases clipped from V and 4 bases from J, the junction kept 4 bases outside the gene matches. Germline values: CDR1 SNHLY, CDR2 FYNNEI. This CDR3 comprises 15 residues. The method was immunoSEQ multiplex PCR; TCRdb's version includes in-frame clones alone and lacks a portion of them. The sample carries about 120,000 clones, over 85% recorded once. The chain recombines TRBV2 with TRBJ2-3, with TRBD1 identical over 10 bases. The TCR was taken from an adult in good health. This specimen consisted of peripheral blood, obtained on day 0 of AZD1222 vaccination. DNA for the CDR3: TGTGCCAGCAGTGACGCGACAGGGGGCGCAGATACGCAGTATTTT. Translation gives CASSDATGGADTQYF.